These T cell receptor beta chains were read from a single sample in a study of Graves' ophthalmopathy and Graves' hyperthyroidism. MiXCR, applied by TCRdb to the multiplex PCR reads, yields one record per CDR3 protein. The sample lists just over 400,000 distinct CDR3 sequences, around 20% occurring once. The sequenced sample was peripheral blood. Every receptor here comes from a woman in her late teens or twenties with stable Graves' hyperthyroidism. The CDR3 runs from the conserved cysteine through the conserved F or W. D genes are given only for firm matches. Some rows mark clone size as missing; the rest say once, few, many or name a class of expanded clone.

V	size	J	D	CDR3	DNA
TRBV18	few	TRBJ1-5	.	CASSPLGGRNQPQHF	TGTGCCAGCTCACCACTCGGAGGAAGGAATCAGCCCCAGCATTTT
TRBV14	few	TRBJ2-2	TRBD2	CASSRLAGFNTGELFF	TGTGCCAGCAGTCGACTAGCGGGATTCAACACCGGGGAGCTGTTTTTT
TRBV4-2	many	TRBJ2-2	.	CASSPEGRDSRYINTGELFF	TGTGCCAGCAGCCCGGAGGGCCGGGACAGCCGATATATTAACACCGGGGAGCTGTTTTTT
TRBV6-5	many	TRBJ2-7	.	CASSLVPGQGRTEQYF	TGTGCCAGCAGTTTGGTTCCCGGGCAGGGGAGGACCGAGCAGTACTTC
TRBV5-1	many	TRBJ2-6	.	CASSESSGANVLTF	TGCGCCAGCAGTGAGAGCTCTGGGGCCAACGTCCTGACTTTC
TRBV30	many	TRBJ1-3	.	CAWEINSGNTIYF	TGTGCCTGGGAGATAAACTCTGGAAACACCATATATTTT
TRBV20-1	many	TRBJ2-5	TRBD2	CSARRRTRSETQYF	TGCAGTGCTAGACGCCGGACTAGGTCCGAGACCCAGTACTTC
TRBV29-1	.	TRBJ2-5	.	CSVQGVGQETQYF	TGCAGCGTTCAGGGAGTGGGGCAAGAGACCCAGTACTTC
TRBV20-1	few	TRBJ2-7	TRBD1	CSANSGTGAHPLHEQYF	TGCAGTGCGAACTCCGGGACAGGGGCCCATCCCCTCCACGAGCAGTACTTC
TRBV11-2	many	TRBJ2-5	.	CASSLEGGYSGETQYF	TGTGCCAGCAGCTTAGAAGGGGGATATAGCGGAGAGACCCAGTACTTC
TRBV4-1	.	TRBJ2-5	TRBD2	CASSDQAPGTSFQTQYF	TGCGCCAGCAGCGACCAGGCCCCAGGGACTAGCTTCCAGACCCAGTACTTC
TRBV9	.	TRBJ1-6	.	CASSEHHVGNSPLHF	TGTGCCAGCAGCGAACACCACGTGGGTAATTCACCCCTCCACTTT
TRBV7-8	few	TRBJ2-3	.	CASSKGVGDTQYF	TGTGCCTCCTCTAAGGGAGTGGGCGATACGCAGTATTTT
TRBV27	few	TRBJ2-1	.	CASSFRQETYNEQFF	TGTGCCAGCAGTTTTCGGCAGGAGACCTACAATGAGCAGTTCTTC
TRBV6-2/TRBV6-3	.	TRBJ1-2	TRBD1	CASSYLTGNPMRGYTF	TGTGCCAGCAGTTACCTGACAGGGAACCCAATGCGGGGCTACACCTTC
TRBV28	many	TRBJ2-7	TRBD2	CASSPPGDRIKSSGMYEQYF	TGTGCCAGCAGCCCACCTGGGGACCGGATTAAAAGTAGCGGGATGTACGAGCAGTACTTC
TRBV6-5	many	TRBJ1-5	TRBD1	CASSYTTGAIRNQPQHF	TGTGCCAGCAGTTACACAACAGGGGCCATTCGCAATCAGCCCCAGCATTTT
TRBV7-2	many	TRBJ1-2	.	CASSQPPQEDGYTF	TGTGCCAGCAGCCAACCCCCGCAGGAGGACGGCTACACCTTC
TRBV20-1	many	TRBJ1-1	.	CSARVPGLVTEAFF	TGCAGTGCTAGAGTTCCAGGGTTGGTGACTGAAGCTTTCTTT
TRBV11-2	many	TRBJ2-5	.	CASSQRETQYF	TGTGCCAGCAGTCAACGAGAGACCCAGTACTTC
TRBV28	.	TRBJ1-5	.	CASTETRAFGKLHF	TGTGCCAGCACCGAGACGCGAGCGTTCGGGAAATTGCATTTT
TRBV4-1	.	TRBJ1-3	TRBD1	CASSQGTGVGNTIYF	TGCGCCAGCAGCCAAGGGACAGGGGTTGGAAACACCATATATTTT
TRBV28	many	TRBJ2-5	TRBD2	CASSPISGLEETQYF	TGTGCCAGCAGTCCTATCTCTGGACTAGAAGAGACCCAGTACTTC
TRBV6-5	.	TRBJ2-5	TRBD1	CASSYITTGGRETQYF	TGTGCCAGCAGTTACATAACGACAGGGGGTCGGGAGACCCAGTACTTC
TRBV2	many	TRBJ2-5	.	CASILGGAETQYF	TGTGCCAGCATCTTGGGGGGCGCGGAGACCCAGTACTTC
TRBV29-1	.	TRBJ2-7	.	CSVGVSRSSYEQYF	TGCAGCGTTGGAGTCAGCCGAAGCTCCTACGAGCAGTACTTC
TRBV6-1	.	TRBJ2-7	TRBD2	CATGLAVGEQYF	TGTGCCACCGGACTAGCGGTGGGGGAGCAGTACTTC
TRBV27	few	TRBJ2-4	TRBD1	CASSWTGDVQDIKYF	TGTGCCAGCAGTTGGACAGGGGATGTTCAAGACATTAAGTACTTC
TRBV28	.	TRBJ2-7	TRBD1	CASRARDRGIYEQYF	TGTGCCAGCAGGGCTCGGGACAGGGGGATCTACGAGCAGTACTTC
TRBV6-2/TRBV6-3	many	TRBJ2-7	.	CASSGDQRGSYEQYF	TGTGCCAGCAGTGGGGATCAGAGGGGCTCCTACGAGCAGTACTTC
TRBV7-2	many	TRBJ2-2	.	CASSLAKSTGELFF	TGTGCCAGCAGCTTAGCGAAGAGTACCGGGGAGCTGTTTTTT
TRBV11-2	.	TRBJ2-5	TRBD2	CASSPRLAAAGETQYF	TGTGCCAGCAGCCCCCGACTAGCGGCCGCCGGAGAGACCCAGTACTTC
TRBV28	.	TRBJ2-5	.	CASSFTGKQETQYF	TGTGCCAGCAGTTTTACAGGGAAGCAAGAGACCCAGTACTTC
TRBV20-1	many	TRBJ2-5	.	CSAGPEETQYF	TGCAGTGCTGGCCCGGAAGAGACCCAGTACTTC
TRBV27	many	TRBJ2-7	.	CASSDQDKSEQYF	TGTGCCAGCAGTGACCAGGACAAGTCCGAGCAGTACTTC
TRBV28	many	TRBJ1-2	TRBD1	CASGTGGGYTF	TGTGCCAGCGGGACAGGGGGTGGCTACACCTTC
TRBV5-1	few	TRBJ2-5	.	CASTRGGTSTQETQYF	TGCGCCAGCACAAGGGGAGGGACATCTACTCAAGAGACCCAGTACTTC
TRBV6-5	many	TRBJ1-2	.	CASTSDRDGYGYTF	TGTGCCAGCACTTCCGACCGAGACGGCTATGGCTACACCTTC
TRBV20-1	many	TRBJ2-2	TRBD1	CSASRTGPGELFF	TGCAGTGCTAGCAGGACAGGGCCCGGGGAGCTGTTTTTT
TRBV6-1	many	TRBJ1-1	.	CASSENVGTNTEAFF	TGTGCCAGCAGTGAAAACGTGGGGACCAACACTGAAGCTTTCTTT
TRBV7-3	many	TRBJ2-5	.	CASSLIKEETQYF	TGTGCCAGCAGCTTAATCAAGGAAGAGACCCAGTACTTC
TRBV6-1	many	TRBJ2-5	.	CASSALGGYQETQYF	TGTGCCAGCAGTGCGTTGGGGGGCTACCAAGAGACCCAGTACTTC
TRBV13	.	TRBJ1-1	.	CASSLISLGRNTEAFF	TGTGCCAGCAGCCTAATCAGCCTCGGACGGAACACTGAAGCTTTCTTT
TRBV28	many	TRBJ2-4	.	CASSFQGLLAKNIQYF	TGTGCCAGCAGTTTCCAGGGGTTACTAGCCAAAAACATTCAGTACTTC
TRBV19	many	TRBJ2-7	TRBD2	CASSPSGLAGGYEQYF	TGTGCCAGTAGCCCATCGGGACTAGCGGGAGGTTACGAGCAGTACTTC
TRBV12-3/TRBV12-4	few	TRBJ1-5	TRBD1	CASTGQGSYPGPQHF	TGTGCCAGCACAGGACAGGGTTCCTACCCAGGTCCCCAGCATTTT
TRBV10-1	many	TRBJ2-4	.	CASSESTVIQYF	TGCGCCAGCAGTGAGTCTACGGTCATTCAGTACTTC
TRBV12-3/TRBV12-4	many	TRBJ1-1	.	CASSFLDSEAFF	TGTGCCAGCAGTTTCTTGGACAGTGAAGCTTTCTTT
TRBV20-1	many	TRBJ2-7	.	CSADGTYDQPYEQYF	TGCAGTGCCGACGGGACGTACGACCAGCCCTACGAGCAGTACTTC
TRBV6-2/TRBV6-3	many	TRBJ2-5	.	CASSYGGLQETQYF	TGTGCCAGCAGTTACGGTGGTCTTCAAGAGACCCAGTACTTC
TRBV7-8	.	TRBJ2-5	.	CASSLAPTPGRGTQYF	TGTGCCAGCAGCTTAGCACCGACTCCGGGGCGTGGGACCCAGTACTTC
TRBV6-1	many	TRBJ1-5	.	CASRDGGLQHF	TGTGCCAGCAGGGATGGGGGGCTCCAGCATTTT